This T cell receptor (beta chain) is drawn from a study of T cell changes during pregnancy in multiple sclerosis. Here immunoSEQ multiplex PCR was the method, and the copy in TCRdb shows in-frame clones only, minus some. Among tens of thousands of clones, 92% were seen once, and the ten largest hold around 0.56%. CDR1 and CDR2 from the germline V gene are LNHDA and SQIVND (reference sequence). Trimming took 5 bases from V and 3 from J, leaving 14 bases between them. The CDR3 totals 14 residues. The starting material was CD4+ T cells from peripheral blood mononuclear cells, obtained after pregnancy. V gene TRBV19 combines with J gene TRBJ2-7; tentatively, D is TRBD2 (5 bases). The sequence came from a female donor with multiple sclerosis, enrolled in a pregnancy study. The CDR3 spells CASSLAGRDYEQYF. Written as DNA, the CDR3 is TGTGCCAGTAGTTTGGCAGGCCGGGACTACGAGCAGTACTTC.